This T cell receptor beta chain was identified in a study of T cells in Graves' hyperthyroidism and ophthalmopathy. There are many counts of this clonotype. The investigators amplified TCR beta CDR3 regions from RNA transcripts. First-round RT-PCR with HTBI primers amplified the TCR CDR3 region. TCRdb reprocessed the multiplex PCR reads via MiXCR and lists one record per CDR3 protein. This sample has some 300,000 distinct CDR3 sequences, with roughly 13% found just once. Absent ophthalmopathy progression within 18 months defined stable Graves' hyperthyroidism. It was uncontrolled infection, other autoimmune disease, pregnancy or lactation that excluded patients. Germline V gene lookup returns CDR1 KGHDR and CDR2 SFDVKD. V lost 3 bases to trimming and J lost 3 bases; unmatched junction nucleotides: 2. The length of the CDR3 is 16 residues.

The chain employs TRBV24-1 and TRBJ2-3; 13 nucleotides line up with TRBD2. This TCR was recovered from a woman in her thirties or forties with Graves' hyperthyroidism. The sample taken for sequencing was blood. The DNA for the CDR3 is TGTGCCACCAGTGATACTAGCGGGAGGGGTACAGATACGCAGTATTTT. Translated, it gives CATSDTSGRGTDTQYF.